A single sample is the source of the 13 T cell receptor beta chains below, sequenced in a study of beta chain features in type 1 diabetes. No antigen has been identified for these receptors. Every bit of the isolated RNA underwent reverse transcription, so sequencing read expressed TCRB transcripts. Assay: immunoSEQ multiplex PCR; the TCRdb copy retains only in-frame clones and omits some. The repertoire holds some 160,000 clones, around 9% seen once, with approximately 0.7% in the top ten. Findings of the study overall: Type 1 diabetes patients showed a moderate but significant shortening of TCRB CDR3s in all four CD4+ subsets.

Input material: central memory CD4+ T cells from blood. The receptor source for this set is a woman aged 25-40 years with type 1 diabetes.

This clone showed up just a few times. The rearrangement links TRBV6-5 to TRBJ1-1, with no clear D. CDR3 length: 13 residues. Trimming took 5 bases from V and 1 from J, leaving 8 bases between them. In germline, CDR1 is MNHEY, CDR2 SVGAGI. The CDR3 sequence is CASSPSGNTEAFF. The CDR3 coding sequence is TGTGCCAGCAGTCCTAGTGGGAACACTGAAGCTTTCTTT.

This clone has a single count. The chain couples TRBV2 to TRBJ2-1, with D perhaps matching TRBD2 (6 bases). V was pared by 3 bases and J by 0 bases, with 15 bases between. Germline CDR1 and CDR2: SNHLY and FYNNEI. CDR3 length equals 17 residues. CDR3 in amino acids: CASSDPGDVHSYNEQFF. CDR3 DNA: TGTGCCAGCAGTGATCCGGGGGATGTCCACTCCTACAATGAGCAGTTCTTC.

The chain employs TRBV11-1 and TRBJ2-7; D call uncertain. CDR1 is SGHAT, CDR2 FQDESV, per germline (reference sequence). This CDR3 has 13 residues. Trimming took 3 bases from V and 2 from J, leaving 8 bases between them. CDR3 protein: CASSFGSTYEQYF. The DNA of the CDR3 is TGTGCCAGCAGCTTCGGGTCCACCTACGAGCAGTACTTC.

This clone has more than one count but fewer than ten. This sequence joins TRBV11-3 and TRBJ1-1; maybe TRBD1 (5 bases). The germline V gene encodes CDR1 SGHNT and CDR2 YENEEA. Trimming pared 5 bases from V and 4 bases from J, leaving 17 bases between. This CDR3 is 15 amino acids long. The chain's CDR3 is CASSLLGAGGTEAFF. The CDR3 DNA is TGTGCCAGCAGCCTGTTAGGGGCCGGGGGCACTGAAGCTTTCTTT.

The rearrangement uses TRBV30 and TRBJ2-3, with 7 bases aligning to TRBD2. The junction had 16 bases not matched to a gene; V was cut back by 1 base and J by 6 bases. The germline V gene encodes CDR1 GTSNPN and CDR2 SVGIG (reference sequence). The CDR3 sequence is 17 residues long. The CDR3 DNA sequence: TGTGCCTGGAGTGCCAGCCCCCTCCCGGGGCGGGGGGATACGCAGTATTTT. Its protein product is CAWSASPLPGRGDTQYF.

The chain is built from TRBV28 and TRBJ2-7, with TRBD1 as a possible D gene (5 bases). This CDR3 has 17 amino acids. Germline V gene data show CDR1 as MDHEN and CDR2 as SYDVKM. The V end was cut by 5 bases, the J end by 1 base, with 21 bases between. The DNA for the CDR3 is TGTGCCAGCAGTCCCGGGTGGGGCTCCCAACTTTCCTACGAGCAGTACTTC. Translation: CASSPGWGSQLSYEQYF.

The chain joins TRBV6-1 to TRBJ2-1; TRBD2 matches at 7 bases. CDR1 is MNHNS and CDR2 is SASEGT in the germline V gene. The CDR3 extends over 20 amino acids. Germline trimming cut 3 bases from V and 0 bases from J; bases unmatched to any gene: 17. CDR3: CASSDGAGLAAVNSYNEQFF. DNA of the CDR3: TGTGCCAGCAGTGACGGGGCTGGTCTAGCGGCCGTGAACTCCTACAATGAGCAGTTCTTC.

This clone was seen a few times. The chain couples TRBV4-1 to TRBJ2-7, with 7 bases lining up with TRBD2. CDR1 is MGHRA, CDR2 YSYEKL, per germline. Trimming took 0 bases from V and 3 from J; bases not matched to a gene: 11. The CDR3 has 17 residues. The CDR3 protein is CASSQDKWAGVGYEQYF. The CDR3 DNA reads TGCGCCAGCAGCCAAGATAAATGGGCGGGAGTGGGCTACGAGCAGTACTTC.

This clone has only a few counts. V is TRBV5-1 and J is TRBJ2-5; 10 bases match TRBD2. V lost 4 bases and J lost 1; bases outside the gene matches: 7. CDR3 length: 16 residues. Germline V gene data show CDR1 as SGHRS and CDR2 as YFSETQ. This CDR3 reads CASSKPAGGTQETQYF. The DNA for the CDR3 is TGCGCCAGCAGCAAACCAGCGGGAGGGACCCAAGAGACCCAGTACTTC.

V and J are TRBV30 and TRBJ1-5; D remains unclear. CDR1 and CDR2 from the germline V gene are GTSNPN and SVGIG (reference sequence). Between the trimmed V and J ends, which lost 2 bases and 9 bases, there was a span of 14 bases. The CDR3 consists of 13 residues. The CDR3 spells CAWSRGSILPQHF. The CDR3 DNA is TGTGCCTGGAGTCGCGGCTCCATACTGCCCCAGCATTTT.

This clone was detected only a few times. The J gene is TRBJ2-1, the V gene TRBV9; TRBD1 matches at 7 bases. This CDR3 has 13 amino acids. Germline loops: CDR1 SGDLS, CDR2 YYNGEE. V shed 0 bases and J 7 bases; nucleotides not matched to a gene: 1. CDR3: CASSVVGQNEQFF. The CDR3 DNA reads as TGTGCCAGCAGCGTAGTGGGACAGAATGAGCAGTTCTTC. The full variable domain, in which reference TRBV9 and TRBJ2-1 provide the parts outside the CDR3, is DSGVTQTPKHLITATGQRVTLRCSPRSGDLSVYWYQQSLDQGLQFLIQYYNGEERAKGNILERFSAQQFPDLHSELNLSSLELGDSALYFCASSVVGQNEQFFGPGTRLTVL.

The gene calls are TRBV6-1 and TRBJ2-7; D call uncertain. Trimming took 3 bases from V and 7 from J, leaving 10 bases between them. Germline V gene lookup returns CDR1 MNHNS and CDR2 SASEGT. The CDR3 has 12 amino acids. The CDR3 reads CASSETIVEQYF. CDR3 DNA: TGTGCCAGCAGTGAGACAATCGTGGAGCAGTACTTC.

The V call is TRBV27, the J call TRBJ2-5; 7 bases match TRBD1. Germline assignment: CDR1 MNHEY and CDR2 SMNVEV (reference sequence). The CDR3 has 14 amino acids. V dropped 5 bases and J dropped 5; count of bases not matched to a gene: 8. Here the CDR3 reads CASSQGVAMETQYF. Here the CDR3 DNA reads TGTGCCAGCAGTCAGGGGGTAGCAATGGAGACCCAGTACTTC.